The sequence of this TCR beta chain was determined in a study of identical twins. Notes on the study in general: Within cord blood, abundant beta clonotypes carried fewer insertions, but memory repertoires showed no such trend. Twin-shared out-of-frame alpha sequences were enriched for low generation probability.

Each CDR3 protein gets one entry after TCRdb re-called the 5' RACE reads with MiXCR. The sample contains around 690,000 distinct CDR3 sequences, around 21% of which appear only once. About this clonotype itself: Antigen specificity is unknown.

Germline CDR1 LNHNV, CDR2 YYDKDF (reference sequence). The CDR3 has 16 amino acids. V was clipped by 0 bases and J by 6 bases, with 18 bases between them. The data also belong to a second study, concerning T cells expressing NK-cell markers. This second study says: The TCR beta repertoires were obtained from sorted CD3+CD56+NKG2C+, CD3+CD56+NKG2C- and CD3+CD56-NKG2C+ T cells. In 5 to 7 donors, dominant NKG2C+ clonotypes were roughly 1.0-8% of CD8+ T cells.

The sequenced material came from PBMCs. V is TRBV15 and J is TRBJ2-7; D not resolved. This receptor was identified in a woman younger than 30 in good health. In DNA form, the CDR3 reads TGTGCCACCAGCAGAGAGTCCGGCGTAAGGGCTTCCGAGCAGTACTTC. This codes for CATSRESGVRASEQYF.